This TCR beta chain was identified during a study of blood T cell repertoires in COVID-19. Germline lookup yields CDR1 SGHNT and CDR2 YENEEA. The CDR3 has 14 residues. Losses at the gene ends were 5 bases for V and 3 bases for J; bases not matched to a gene: 4. Original analysis: By means of reference gene primer amplification, nucleated cell counts were estimated. The data were produced by immunoSEQ multiplex PCR, yet TCRdb's version contains in-frame clones alone and is incomplete. Clone size and the V and J calls come from that table; the DNA yielded D and trimming. The sample lists about 150,000 clones, roughly four fifths occurring once.

The material sequenced was peripheral blood. The receptor's source is an elderly man with acute or convalescent COVID-19. The chain employs TRBV11-3 and TRBJ2-7; 10 nucleotides align to TRBD1. In DNA, the CDR3 is TGTGCCAGCAGCCCCGGACAGGGGGGCTACGAGCAGTACTTC. Translated: CASSPGQGGYEQYF. Complete variable domain (other parts from reference TRBV11-3 and TRBJ2-7): EAGVVQSPRYKIIEKKQPVAFWCNPISGHNTLYWYLQNLGQGPELLIRYENEEAVDDSQLPKDRFSAERLKGVDSTLKIQPAELGDSAVYLCASSPGQGGYEQYFGPGTRLTVT.